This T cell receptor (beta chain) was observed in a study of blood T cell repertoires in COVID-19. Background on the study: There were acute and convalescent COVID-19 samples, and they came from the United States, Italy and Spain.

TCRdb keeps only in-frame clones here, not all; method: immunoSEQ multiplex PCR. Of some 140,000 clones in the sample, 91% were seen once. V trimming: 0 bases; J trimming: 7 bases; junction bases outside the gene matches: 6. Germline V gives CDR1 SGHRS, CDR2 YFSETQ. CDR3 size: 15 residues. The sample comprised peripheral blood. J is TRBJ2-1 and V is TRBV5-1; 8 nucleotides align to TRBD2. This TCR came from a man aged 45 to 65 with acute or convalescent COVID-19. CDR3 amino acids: CASSLAAGVVNEQFF. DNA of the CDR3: TGCGCCAGCAGCTTGGCAGCGGGAGTAGTGAATGAGCAGTTCTTC.